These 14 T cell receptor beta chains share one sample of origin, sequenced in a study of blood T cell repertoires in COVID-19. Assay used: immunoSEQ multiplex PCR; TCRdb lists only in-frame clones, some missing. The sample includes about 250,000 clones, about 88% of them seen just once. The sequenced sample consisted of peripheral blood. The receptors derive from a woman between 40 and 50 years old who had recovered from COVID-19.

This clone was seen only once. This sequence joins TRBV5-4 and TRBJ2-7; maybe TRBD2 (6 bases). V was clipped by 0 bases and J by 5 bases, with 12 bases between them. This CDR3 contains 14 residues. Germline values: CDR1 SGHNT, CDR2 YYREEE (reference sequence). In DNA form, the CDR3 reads TGTGCCAGCAGCTTGGGGGGAGGTACAGACGAGCAGTACTTC. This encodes CASSLGGGTDEQYF.

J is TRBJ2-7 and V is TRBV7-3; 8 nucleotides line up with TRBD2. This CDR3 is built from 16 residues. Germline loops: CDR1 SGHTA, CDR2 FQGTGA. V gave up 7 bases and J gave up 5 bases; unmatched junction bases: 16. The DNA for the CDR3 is TGTGCCAGCACCCATGGGTTGGTAGCGGGACAAAACGAGCAGTACTTC. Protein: CASTHGLVAGQNEQYF.

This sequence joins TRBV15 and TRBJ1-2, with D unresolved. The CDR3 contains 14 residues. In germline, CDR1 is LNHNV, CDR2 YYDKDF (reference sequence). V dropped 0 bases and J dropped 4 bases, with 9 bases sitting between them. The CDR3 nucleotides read TGTGCCACCAGCAGAGATCGAGCAGGCTATGGCTACACCTTC. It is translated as CATSRDRAGYGYTF.

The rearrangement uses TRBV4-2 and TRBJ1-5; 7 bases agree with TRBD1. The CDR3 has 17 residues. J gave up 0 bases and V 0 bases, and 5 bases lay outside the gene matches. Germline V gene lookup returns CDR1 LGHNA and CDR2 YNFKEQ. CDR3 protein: CASSQEQGGGSNQPQHF. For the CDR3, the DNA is TGTGCCAGCAGCCAAGAGCAGGGGGGAGGTAGCAATCAGCCCCAGCATTTT.

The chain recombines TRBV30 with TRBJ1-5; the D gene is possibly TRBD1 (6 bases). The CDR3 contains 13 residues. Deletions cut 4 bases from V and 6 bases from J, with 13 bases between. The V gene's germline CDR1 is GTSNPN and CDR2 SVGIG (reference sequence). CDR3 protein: CAWNRQVSQPQHF. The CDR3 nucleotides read TGTGCCTGGAACCGACAGGTTAGTCAGCCCCAGCATTTT.

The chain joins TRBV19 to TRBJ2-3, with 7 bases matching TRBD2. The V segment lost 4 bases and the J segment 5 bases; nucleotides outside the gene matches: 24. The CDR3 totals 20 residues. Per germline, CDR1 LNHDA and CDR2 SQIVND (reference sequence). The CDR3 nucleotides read TGTGCCAGTAGTAGAGAACGGGACGCTAGCGGAATTGGGGTAAAAGATACGCAGTATTTT. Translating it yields CASSRERDASGIGVKDTQYF.

The CDR3 bases are TGTGCCAGCAGGGAGGGGGGGTCAGGTGAGGGCTACACCTTC. It translates to CASREGGSGEGYTF. The rearrangement joins TRBV28 to TRBJ1-2, with D tentatively TRBD1 (6 bases). The CDR3 spans 14 residues. V was clipped by 6 bases and J by 8 bases, with 19 bases between them. Per the germline V gene, CDR1 is MDHEN and CDR2 is SYDVKM.

The CDR3: CASSLWEQGAVGYTF. CDR3 nucleotides: TGTGCCAGCAGTTTATGGGAACAGGGGGCGGTTGGCTACACCTTC. The chain combines TRBV28 with TRBJ1-2, with 9 bases fitting TRBD1. V lost 0 bases and J lost 7; bases outside the gene matches: 6. The CDR3 sequence is 15 residues long. Germline CDR1 MDHEN, CDR2 SYDVKM.

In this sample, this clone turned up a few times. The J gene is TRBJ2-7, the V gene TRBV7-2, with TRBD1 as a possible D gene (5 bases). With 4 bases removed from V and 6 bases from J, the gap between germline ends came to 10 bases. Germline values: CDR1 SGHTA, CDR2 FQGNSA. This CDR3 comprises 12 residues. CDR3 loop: CASSSPGREQYF. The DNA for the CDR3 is TGTGCCAGCAGCTCGCCAGGGCGCGAGCAGTACTTC. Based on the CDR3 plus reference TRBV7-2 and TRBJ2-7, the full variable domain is GAGVSQSPSNKVTEKGKDVELRCDPISGHTALYWYRQSLGQGLEFLIYFQGNSAPDKSGLPSDRFSAERTGGSVSTLTIQRTQQEDSAVYLCASSSPGREQYFGPGTRLTVT.

The CDR3 loop is CASSSAARAYNEQFF. The CDR3 DNA reads as TGTGCCAGCAGTTCTGCCGCCAGGGCCTACAATGAGCAGTTCTTC. V usage is TRBV6-5 and J usage is TRBJ2-1; possibly TRBD1 for D (5 bases). CDR3 length: 15 residues. V dropped 4 bases and J dropped 2 bases, with 12 bases sitting between them. Per germline, CDR1 MNHEY and CDR2 SVGAGI.

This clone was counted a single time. The CDR3 protein is CASRETLAGIWYEQYF. The CDR3 nucleotides are TGTGCCAGCAGAGAAACACTAGCGGGAATTTGGTACGAGCAGTACTTC. This chain uses TRBV6-1 with TRBJ2-7, with TRBD2 matching 10 bases. Germline CDR1 MNHNS, CDR2 SASEGT. CDR3 size: 16 residues. V lost 6 bases and J lost 4; bases outside the gene matches: 12.

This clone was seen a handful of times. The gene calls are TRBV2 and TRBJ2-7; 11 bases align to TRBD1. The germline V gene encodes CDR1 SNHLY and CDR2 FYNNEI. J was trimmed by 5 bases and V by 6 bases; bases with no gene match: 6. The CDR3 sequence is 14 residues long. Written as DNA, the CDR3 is TGTGCCAGCAGAAGGGACAGGGGGTACCACGAGCAGTACTTC. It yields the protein CASRRDRGYHEQYF. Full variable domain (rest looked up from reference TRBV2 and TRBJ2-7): EPEVTQTPSHQVTQMGQEVILRCVPISNHLYFYWYRQILGQKVEFLVSFYNNEISEKSEIFDDQFSVERPDGSNFTLKIRSTKLEDSAMYFCASRRDRGYHEQYFGPGTRLTVT.

The CDR3 reads CASNERGGNQPQHF. In DNA form, the CDR3 reads TGTGCCAGCAACGAACGGGGGGGCAATCAGCCCCAGCATTTT. The gene calls are TRBV14 and TRBJ1-5; possibly TRBD1 for D (5 bases). Germline values: CDR1 SGHDN, CDR2 FVKESK. The V gene lost 7 bases and the J gene lost 2 bases, with 12 bases spanning the gap. The CDR3 length is 14 residues.

CDR3 sequence reads: CASGGLQYNEQFF. The CDR3 DNA follows: TGTGCCAGCGGGGGACTACAATACAATGAGCAGTTCTTC. The chain is built from TRBV6-5 and TRBJ2-1; TRBD2 matches 7 bases. Per the germline V gene, CDR1 is MNHEY and CDR2 is SVGAGI. The length of the CDR3 is 13 residues. After removal of 8 bases from V and 4 bases from J, the junction contained 5 bases not matched to a gene.